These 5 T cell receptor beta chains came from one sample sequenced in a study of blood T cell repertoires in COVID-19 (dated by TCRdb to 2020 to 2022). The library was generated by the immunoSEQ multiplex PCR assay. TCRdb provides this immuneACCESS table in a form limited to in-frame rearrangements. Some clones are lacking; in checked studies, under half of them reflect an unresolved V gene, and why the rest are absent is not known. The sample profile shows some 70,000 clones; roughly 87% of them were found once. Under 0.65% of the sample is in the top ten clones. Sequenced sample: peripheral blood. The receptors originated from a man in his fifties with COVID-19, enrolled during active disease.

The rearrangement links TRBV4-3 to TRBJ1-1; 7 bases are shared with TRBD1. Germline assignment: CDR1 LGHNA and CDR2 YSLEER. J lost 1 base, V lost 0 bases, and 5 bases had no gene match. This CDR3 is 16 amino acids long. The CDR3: CASSQEVGTANTEAFF. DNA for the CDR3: TGCGCCAGCAGCCAAGAAGTAGGGACAGCGAACACTGAAGCTTTCTTT.

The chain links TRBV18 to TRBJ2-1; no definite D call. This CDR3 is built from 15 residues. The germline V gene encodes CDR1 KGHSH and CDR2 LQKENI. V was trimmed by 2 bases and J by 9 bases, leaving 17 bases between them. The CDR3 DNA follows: TGTGCCAGCTCACCAATCCCCCTAGTTGTGAGTGAGCAGTTCTTC. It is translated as CASSPIPLVVSEQFF.

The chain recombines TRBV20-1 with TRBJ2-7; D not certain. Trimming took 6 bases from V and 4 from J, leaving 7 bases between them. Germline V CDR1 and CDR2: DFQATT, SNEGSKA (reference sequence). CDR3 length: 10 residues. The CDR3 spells CSARSYEQYF. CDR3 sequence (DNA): TGCAGTGCGAGATCATACGAGCAGTACTTC.

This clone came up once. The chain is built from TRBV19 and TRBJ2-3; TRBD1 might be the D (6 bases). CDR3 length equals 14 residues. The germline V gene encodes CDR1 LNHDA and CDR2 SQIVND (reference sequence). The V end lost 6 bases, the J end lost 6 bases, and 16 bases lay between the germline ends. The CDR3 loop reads CASRATGPLDTQYF. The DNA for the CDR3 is TGTGCCAGTAGAGCGACAGGCCCGTTGGATACGCAGTATTTT. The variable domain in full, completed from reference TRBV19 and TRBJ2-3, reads DGGITQSPKYLFRKEGQNVTLSCEQNLNHDAMYWYRQDPGQGLRLIYYSQIVNDFQKGDIAEGYSVSREKKESFPLTVTSAQKNPTAFYLCASRATGPLDTQYFGPGTRLTVL.

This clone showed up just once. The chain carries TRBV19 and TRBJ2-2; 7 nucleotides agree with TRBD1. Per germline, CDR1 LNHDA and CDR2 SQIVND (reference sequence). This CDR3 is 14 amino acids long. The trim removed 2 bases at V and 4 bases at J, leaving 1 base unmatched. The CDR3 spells CASSIQGVTGELFF. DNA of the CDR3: TGTGCCAGTAGTATACAGGGGGTCACCGGGGAGCTGTTTTTT.